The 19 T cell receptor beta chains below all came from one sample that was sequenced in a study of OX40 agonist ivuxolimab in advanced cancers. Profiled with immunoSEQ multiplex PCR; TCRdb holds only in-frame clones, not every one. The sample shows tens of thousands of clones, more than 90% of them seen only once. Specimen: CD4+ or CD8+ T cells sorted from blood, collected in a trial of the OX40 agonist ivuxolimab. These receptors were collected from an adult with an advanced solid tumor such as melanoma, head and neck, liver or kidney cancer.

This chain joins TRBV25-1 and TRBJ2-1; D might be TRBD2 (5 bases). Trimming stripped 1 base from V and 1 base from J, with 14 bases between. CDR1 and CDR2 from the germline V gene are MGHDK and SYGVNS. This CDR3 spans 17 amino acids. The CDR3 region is CASSELLRDSSYNEQFF. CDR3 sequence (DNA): TGTGCCAGCAGTGAATTATTACGGGATTCGTCCTACAATGAGCAGTTCTTC.

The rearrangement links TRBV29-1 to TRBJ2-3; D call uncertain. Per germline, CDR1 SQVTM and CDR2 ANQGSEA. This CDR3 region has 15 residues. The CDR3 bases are TGCAACTGCCGAGGTGGCAGACATAGCACAGATACGCAGTATTTT. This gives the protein CNCRGGRHSTDTQYF.

CDR3 DNA sequence: TGTGCCAGCAGTTTAGGCCTATCCTACGAGCAGTACTTC. It translates to CASSLGLSYEQYF. V usage is TRBV27 and J usage is TRBJ2-7; no reliable D call. V was pared by 2 bases and J by 1 base, with 6 bases between. Germline lookup yields CDR1 MNHEY and CDR2 SMNVEV (reference sequence). The CDR3 length is 13 residues.

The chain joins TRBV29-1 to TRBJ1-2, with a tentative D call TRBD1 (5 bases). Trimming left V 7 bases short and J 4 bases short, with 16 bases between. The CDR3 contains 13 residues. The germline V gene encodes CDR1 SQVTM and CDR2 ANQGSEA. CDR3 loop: CSAESGGLYGYTF. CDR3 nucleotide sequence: TGCAGCGCCGAATCGGGGGGACTCTATGGCTACACCTTC. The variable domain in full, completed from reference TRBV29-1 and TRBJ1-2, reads SAVISQKPSRDICQRGTSLTIQCQVDSQVTMMFWYRQQPGQSLTLIATANQGSEATYESGFVIDKFPISRPNLTFSTLTVSNMSPEDSSIYLCSAESGGLYGYTFGSGTRLTVV.

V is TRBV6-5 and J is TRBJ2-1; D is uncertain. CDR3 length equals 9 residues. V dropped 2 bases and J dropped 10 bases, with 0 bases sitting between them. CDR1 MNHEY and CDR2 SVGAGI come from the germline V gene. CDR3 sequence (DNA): TGTGCCAGCAGTTACGAGCAGTTCTTC. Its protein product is CASSYEQFF.

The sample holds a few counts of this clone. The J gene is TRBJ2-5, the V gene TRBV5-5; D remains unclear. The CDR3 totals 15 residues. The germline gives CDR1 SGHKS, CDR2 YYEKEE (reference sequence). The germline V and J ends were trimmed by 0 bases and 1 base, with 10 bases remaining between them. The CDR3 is CASSLVPSTQETQYF. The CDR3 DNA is TGTGCCAGCAGCTTGGTCCCGTCGACCCAAGAGACCCAGTACTTC.

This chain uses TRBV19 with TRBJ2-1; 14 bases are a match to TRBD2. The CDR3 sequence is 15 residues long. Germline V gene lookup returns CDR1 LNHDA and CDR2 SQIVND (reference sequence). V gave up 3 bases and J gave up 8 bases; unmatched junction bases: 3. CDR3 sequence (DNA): TGTGCCAGTAGTATTGGGACTAGCGGGAGCGATGAGCAGTTCTTC. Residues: CASSIGTSGSDEQFF.

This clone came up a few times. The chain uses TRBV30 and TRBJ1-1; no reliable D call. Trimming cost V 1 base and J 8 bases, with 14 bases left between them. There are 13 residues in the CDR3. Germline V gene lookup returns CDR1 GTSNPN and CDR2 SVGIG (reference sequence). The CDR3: CAWSAEQNHEAFF. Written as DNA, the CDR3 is TGTGCCTGGAGTGCCGAGCAGAACCACGAAGCTTTCTTT.

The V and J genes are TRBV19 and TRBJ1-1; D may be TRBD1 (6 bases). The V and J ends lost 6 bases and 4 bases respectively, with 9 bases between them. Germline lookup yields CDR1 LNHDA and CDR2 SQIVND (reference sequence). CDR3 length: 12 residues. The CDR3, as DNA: TGTGCCAGTAGAAGGGGGGGCACTGAAGCTTTCTTT. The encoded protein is CASRRGGTEAFF.

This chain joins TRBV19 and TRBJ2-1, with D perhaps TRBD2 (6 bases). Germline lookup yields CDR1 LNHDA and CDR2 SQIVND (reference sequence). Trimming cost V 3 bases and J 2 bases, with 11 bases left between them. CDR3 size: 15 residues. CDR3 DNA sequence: TGTGCCAGTAGTATGGACGGGGGAACCTACAATGAGCAGTTCTTC. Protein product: CASSMDGGTYNEQFF.

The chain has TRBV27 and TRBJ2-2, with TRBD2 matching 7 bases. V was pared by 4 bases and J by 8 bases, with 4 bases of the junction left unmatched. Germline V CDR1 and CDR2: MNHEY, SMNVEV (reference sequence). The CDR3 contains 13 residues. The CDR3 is CASSWGGLGELFF. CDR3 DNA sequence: TGTGCCAGCAGTTGGGGGGGGTTGGGGGAGCTGTTTTTT.

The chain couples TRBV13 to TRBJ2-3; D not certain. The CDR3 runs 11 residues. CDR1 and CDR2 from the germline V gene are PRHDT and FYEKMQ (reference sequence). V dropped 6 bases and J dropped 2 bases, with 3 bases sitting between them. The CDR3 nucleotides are TGTGCCAGCAGGCTCACAGATACGCAGTATTTT. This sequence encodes CASRLTDTQYF. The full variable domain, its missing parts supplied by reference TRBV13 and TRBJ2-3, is AAGVIQSPRHLIKEKRETATLKCYPIPRHDTVYWYQQGPGQDPQFLISFYEKMQSDKGSIPDRFSAQQFSDYHSELNMSSLELGDSALYFCASRLTDTQYFGPGTRLTVL.

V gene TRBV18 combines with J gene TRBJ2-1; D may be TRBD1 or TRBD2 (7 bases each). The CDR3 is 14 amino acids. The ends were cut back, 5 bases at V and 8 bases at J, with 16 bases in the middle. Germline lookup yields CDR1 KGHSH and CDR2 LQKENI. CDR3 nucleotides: TGTGCCAGCTCATGGGAGACAGGGAGGGATGAGCAGTTCTTC. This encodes CASSWETGRDEQFF.

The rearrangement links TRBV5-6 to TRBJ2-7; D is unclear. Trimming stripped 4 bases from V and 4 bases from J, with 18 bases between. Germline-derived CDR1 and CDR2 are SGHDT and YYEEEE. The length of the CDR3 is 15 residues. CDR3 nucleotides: TGTGCCAGCAGCCAAGGGTGGCCCATGGGTTACGAGCAGTACTTC. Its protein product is CASSQGWPMGYEQYF.

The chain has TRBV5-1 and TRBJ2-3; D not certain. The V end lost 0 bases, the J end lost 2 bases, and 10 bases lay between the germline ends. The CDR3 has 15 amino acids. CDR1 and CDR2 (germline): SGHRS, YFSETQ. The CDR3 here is CASSLEPRYTDTQYF. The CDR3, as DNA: TGCGCCAGCAGCTTGGAGCCTCGCTACACAGATACGCAGTATTTT.

The CDR3 coding sequence is TGTGCCAGTAGTACCGTAGCGGGAGGGGGGGAGACCCAGTACTTC. Protein sequence: CASSTVAGGGETQYF. This chain connects TRBV19 to TRBJ2-5, with 11 bases matching TRBD2. V lost 4 bases, J lost 5 bases, and 6 bases stayed unmatched. The CDR3 extends over 15 amino acids. CDR1 and CDR2 from the germline V gene are LNHDA and SQIVND (reference sequence).

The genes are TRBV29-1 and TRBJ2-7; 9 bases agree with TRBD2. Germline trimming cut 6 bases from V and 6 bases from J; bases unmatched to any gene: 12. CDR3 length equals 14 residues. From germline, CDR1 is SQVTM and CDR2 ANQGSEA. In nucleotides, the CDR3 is TGCAGCGTAGTGCCCTTAGCGGGAGAACCCGAGCAGTACTTC. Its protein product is CSVVPLAGEPEQYF.

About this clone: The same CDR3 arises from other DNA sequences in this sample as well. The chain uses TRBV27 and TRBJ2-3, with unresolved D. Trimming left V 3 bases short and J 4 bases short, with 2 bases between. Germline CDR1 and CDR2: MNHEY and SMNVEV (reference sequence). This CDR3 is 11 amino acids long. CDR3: CASSFADTQYF. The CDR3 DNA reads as TGTGCCAGCAGTTTTGCAGATACGCAGTATTTT.

For the CDR3, the DNA is TGCGCCAGCAGCCAAGATGAACGGGGCTCCTATGGCTACACCTTC. Translation: CASSQDERGSYGYTF. The chain couples TRBV4-3 to TRBJ1-2; TRBD1 is a possible D gene (5 bases). Germline V gene data show CDR1 as LGHNA and CDR2 as YSLEER. The ends were cut back, 0 bases at V and 4 bases at J, with 12 bases in the middle. The CDR3 is 15 residues long.